This entry concerns a single TCR beta chain. The entry originates in a study of T-cell reconstitution after alpha-beta-depleted transplantation in children. Construction of the TCRbeta library involved unique molecular identifiers. TCRdb reprocessed the PCR reads with MiXCR, giving one entry per CDR3 protein. The sample yields around 500,000 distinct CDR3 sequences, around an eighth seen once. Material: PBMCs from the stem cell graft donor, obtained from the stem cell graft. The sequence was collected from a human donor who donated a stem cell graft to a child with combined immunodeficiency.

CDR3 coding DNA: TGCGCCAGCAGCCAAGGGGCCGGCGAGCAGTACTTC. Its protein product is CASSQGAGEQYF. The chain links TRBV4-3 to TRBJ2-7, with D uncertain. V shed 1 base and J shed 6 bases, with 7 bases lying between them. This CDR3 contains 12 residues. CDR1 LGHNA and CDR2 YSLEER come from the germline V gene.